The rows below give T cell receptor beta chains drawn from one sample of a study of OX40 agonist ivuxolimab in advanced cancers. TCRdb keeps only in-frame clones here, not all; method: immunoSEQ multiplex PCR. The sample has roughly 49,000 clones, about four fifths seen once. The source material was CD4+ or CD8+ T cells sorted from blood, sampled in a trial of the OX40 agonist ivuxolimab. The source of these receptors is an adult with an advanced solid tumor such as melanoma, head and neck, liver or kidney cancer. Both conserved end residues are part of each CDR3. D genes are given only for firm matches. Only some rows state a clone size, as once, few, many or a class for expanded clones.

len,abundance,d_gene,j_gene,v_gene,CDR3nt,CDR3aa
16,.,TRBD2,TRBJ2-5,TRBV25-1,TGTGCCAGCAGTGATCCACTAGCGGGGGGGCGAGAGACCCAGTACTTC,CASSDPLAGGRETQYF
17,.,TRBD1,TRBJ1-6,TRBV19,TGTGCCAGTAGTATGCGGGACAGGGGATCCTATAATTCACCCCTCCACTTT,CASSMRDRGSYNSPLHF
18,.,.,TRBJ1-6,TRBV7-8,TGTGCCAGCAGCTTAGGTCTGGGTGGGAGCTCCTATAATTCACCCCTCCACTTT,CASSLGLGGSSYNSPLHF
17,.,TRBD1,TRBJ1-4,TRBV7-9,TGTGCCAGCAGCTTGTGGACAGGGGGAAGAACTAATGAAAAACTGTTTTTT,CASSLWTGGRTNEKLFF
14,once,.,TRBJ1-1,TRBV5-6,TGTGCCAGCAGCTTGGATGTGGGCCAGGGCCAAGCTTTCTTT,CASSLDVGQGQAFF
14,.,.,TRBJ1-6,TRBV19,TGTGCCAGTAGTGCAGCCGCCTCATACCTTGACCTCCACTTT,CASSAAASYLDLHF
14,.,TRBD1,TRBJ1-5,TRBV10-3,TGTGCCATCAGTCCGGGACAGGCCAATCAGCCCCAGCATTTT,CAISPGQANQPQHF
14,.,.,TRBJ1-1,TRBV7-9,TGTGCCAGCAGCCCCTTCCTTACAAACACTGAAGCTTTCTTT,CASSPFLTNTEAFF
11,.,.,TRBJ2-3,TRBV20-1,TGCAGTGCTAGTGGTCTGGATACGCAGTATTTT,CSASGLDTQYF
13,once,TRBD1,TRBJ1-2,TRBV6-5,TGTGCCAGCAGGAGGACAGGGGTTGACGGCTACACCTTC,CASRRTGVDGYTF
17,.,.,TRBJ2-3,TRBV2,TGTGCCAGCACGACTGTAGCGAAGTTTACTAGCACAGATACGCAGTATTTT,CASTTVAKFTSTDTQYF
14,.,.,TRBJ2-7,TRBV5-1,TGCGCCAGCAGCTTGGATTACGGGGGCTACGAGCAGTACTTC,CASSLDYGGYEQYF
15,once,.,TRBJ2-2,TRBV25-1,TGTGCCAGCAGTGGACCGACAGGATACACCGGGGAGCTGTTTTTT,CASSGPTGYTGELFF
15,.,.,TRBJ2-3,TRBV6-5,TGTGCCAGCAGTTACGATGGGGGAACCACAGATACGCAGTATTTT,CASSYDGGTTDTQYF
16,.,.,TRBJ2-7,TRBV23-1,TGCGCCAGCAGTCAACCGGCTTACAGGGCCTCCTACGAGCAGTACTTC,CASSQPAYRASYEQYF
15,.,.,TRBJ1-5,TRBV6-1,TGTGCCAGCACCCCGGGGAGCCATAGCAATCAGCCCCAGCATTTT,CASTPGSHSNQPQHF
15,.,TRBD1,TRBJ2-5,TRBV9,TGTGCCAGCAGCGTAGGAGGGACAGGCTACGAGACCCAGTACTTC,CASSVGGTGYETQYF
18,.,TRBD2,TRBJ2-3,TRBV7-2,TGTGCCAGCAGCCCCCTTGTTCCGGGGGGGCCGTTGACAGATACGCAGTATTTT,CASSPLVPGGPLTDTQYF
15,.,TRBD1,TRBJ2-1,TRBV5-1,TGCGCCAGCAGCTTCTCCGGGACAGACTACAATGAGCAGTTCTTC,CASSFSGTDYNEQFF
16,.,.,TRBJ1-5,TRBV5-6,TGTGCCAGCAGCTTTCAGGGGAGGCATAGCAATCAGCCCCAGCATTTT,CASSFQGRHSNQPQHF
13,.,.,TRBJ1-6,TRBV6-6,TGTGCCAGCAACCAAGACGGGAATTCACCCCTCCACTTT,CASNQDGNSPLHF
13,.,.,TRBJ1-3,TRBV5-1,TGCGCCAGCAGTTTAACTGCCGTGGACACCATATATTTT,CASSLTAVDTIYF
17,.,TRBD2,TRBJ2-5,TRBV15,TGTGCCACCAGCAGAGGGGGAGGAGCGGGGGACCAAGAGACCCAGTACTTC,CATSRGGGAGDQETQYF
16,.,.,TRBJ2-5,TRBV9,TGTGCCAGCAGCCCCCGGTTGGTGGGCGGGGAAGAGACCCAGTACTTC,CASSPRLVGGEETQYF
14,.,TRBD2,TRBJ2-1,TRBV19,TGTGCCAGTAGTCCTCATGGACTAGCGGTATCGCAGTTCTTC,CASSPHGLAVSQFF
12,.,TRBD2,TRBJ2-1,TRBV7-3,TGTGCCAGCAGCTCGCCGGGACTAGCGGAATTCTTC,CASSSPGLAEFF
12,.,.,TRBJ1-1,TRBV2,TGTGCCAGCAGTGCGGGGGTCACTGAAGCTTTCTTT,CASSAGVTEAFF
16,.,.,TRBJ2-7,TRBV5-6,TGTGCCAGCAGCTTGGGCAGCATGACTAGATACTACGAGCAGTACTTC,CASSLGSMTRYYEQYF
16,.,.,TRBJ1-6,TRBV27,TGTGCCAGCAGCCGACCTACCGGGACACGCAATTCACCCCTCCACTTT,CASSRPTGTRNSPLHF
9,.,.,TRBJ1-1,TRBV6-1,TGTGCCAGCGATACCGAAGCTTTCTTT,CASDTEAFF
14,.,.,TRBJ2-6,TRBV7-3,TGTGCCAGCAGCTTATCCAGCGGGGCCAACGTCCTGACTTTC,CASSLSSGANVLTF
14,.,.,TRBJ2-4,TRBV6-1,TGTGCCAGCAGACAGGGCTTGGACAAAAACATTCAGTACTTC,CASRQGLDKNIQYF
16,.,.,TRBJ1-3,TRBV25-1,TGTGCCAGCAGTGAAAGCCGCCGGGACACAGGAAACACCATATATTTT,CASSESRRDTGNTIYF
12,.,.,TRBJ2-7,TRBV21-1,TGTGCCAGCAGCAGGAGGGGCTACGAGCAGTACTTC,CASSRRGYEQYF
14,.,TRBD1,TRBJ2-1,TRBV4-3,TGCGCCAGCAGCCAGTCGACAGGGGACAATGAGCAGTTCTTC,CASSQSTGDNEQFF
15,once,TRBD2,TRBJ2-2,TRBV2,TGTGCCAGCAGCCGACTAGCGGGGGATACCGGGGAGCTGTTTTTT,CASSRLAGDTGELFF
13,.,.,TRBJ1-3,TRBV18,TGTGCCAGCTCACCAAAGCAGGGAAACACCATATATTTT,CASSPKQGNTIYF
12,.,.,TRBJ2-7,TRBV6-5,TGTGCCAGCAGTGATGTGGTCTACGAGCAGTACTTC,CASSDVVYEQYF
14,.,.,TRBJ1-2,TRBV7-9,TGTGCCAGCAGCCCCAGGACGGGTAGCTATGGCTACACCTTC,CASSPRTGSYGYTF
14,.,.,TRBJ1-1,TRBV6-1,TGTGCCAGCAGTGCCGAAACAGGGACGACTGAAGCTTTCTTT,CASSAETGTTEAFF
18,.,TRBD2,TRBJ2-1,TRBV15,TGTGCCACCAGCAGAGATTGGGCTAGCGGGGGTAAATACAATGAGCAGTTCTTC,CATSRDWASGGKYNEQFF
14,.,.,TRBJ2-5,TRBV4-3,TGCGCCAGCAGCCAAGAAGCCTATCGAGAGACCCAGTACTTC,CASSQEAYRETQYF
13,.,.,TRBJ2-3,TRBV2,TGTGCCAGCAGTGAAGTCCCCACAGATACGCAGTATTTT,CASSEVPTDTQYF
12,.,.,TRBJ2-1,TRBV4-2,TGTGCCGTGGGCCGGCGTACGGACGAGCAGTTCTTC,CAVGRRTDEQFF
14,.,TRBD2,TRBJ2-1,TRBV13,TGTGCCAGCAACCTAGCGGGGGGGCACAATGAGCAGTTCTTC,CASNLAGGHNEQFF
13,.,.,TRBJ2-1,TRBV18,TGTGCCAGCTCACCGCTCCAGCACAATGAGCAGTTCTTC,CASSPLQHNEQFF
15,.,.,TRBJ2-1,TRBV6-4,TGTGCCAGCAGTGACGGAGTAGCGTCCTACAATGAGCAGTTCTTC,CASSDGVASYNEQFF
15,.,.,TRBJ2-2,TRBV5-1,TGCGCCGGCAGCGTAAGTCTAGTATCCGCCGGGGAGCTGTTTTTT,CAGSVSLVSAGELFF
12,.,.,TRBJ2-5,TRBV6-1,TGTGCCAGCAGTGACTCCGGGGAGACCCAGTACTTC,CASSDSGETQYF